These 15 T cell receptor beta chains were sequenced from one sample in a study of blood T cell repertoires in COVID-19. Libraries were prepared by immunoSEQ multiplex PCR; TCRdb keeps only in-frame clonotypes and omits some of them. Altogether 400,000 to 500,000 clones are present, over 75% being singletons, with the ten largest covering roughly 1.4%. What was sequenced was PBMCs or T cells enriched from blood (not recorded which). The receptors stem from a woman aged 18-30 years who had been exposed to COVID-19.

The V call is TRBV2, the J call TRBJ2-7, with D possibly matching TRBD2 (7 bases). V gave up 8 bases and J gave up 0 bases, with 23 bases separating them. This CDR3 has 17 residues. The V gene's germline CDR1 is SNHLY and CDR2 FYNNEI. CDR3 nucleotide sequence: TGTGCCAGCGGAAAGGGGGTGGGCGGGAGCCACTCCTACGAGCAGTACTTC. Translating it yields CASGKGVGGSHSYEQYF. Filled out from reference TRBV2 and TRBJ2-7, the complete variable domain reads EPEVTQTPSHQVTQMGQEVILRCVPISNHLYFYWYRQILGQKVEFLVSFYNNEISEKSEIFDDQFSVERPDGSNFTLKIRSTKLEDSAMYFCASGKGVGGSHSYEQYFGPGTRLTVT.

The V gene is TRBV19, the J gene TRBJ1-5; maybe TRBD1 (6 bases). Germline V gene data show CDR1 as LNHDA and CDR2 as SQIVND (reference sequence). CDR3 size: 13 residues. Trimming pared 1 base from V and 5 bases from J, leaving 6 bases between. The chain's CDR3 is CASSIAGDQPQHF. CDR3 in DNA: TGTGCCAGTAGTATAGCAGGGGATCAGCCCCAGCATTTT. The complete variable domain, with remaining parts taken from reference TRBV19 and TRBJ1-5, reads DGGITQSPKYLFRKEGQNVTLSCEQNLNHDAMYWYRQDPGQGLRLIYYSQIVNDFQKGDIAEGYSVSREKKESFPLTVTSAQKNPTAFYLCASSIAGDQPQHFGDGTRLSIL.

The rearrangement joins TRBV2 to TRBJ2-1, with 10 nucleotides matching TRBD1. This CDR3 region has 15 residues. Germline lookup yields CDR1 SNHLY and CDR2 FYNNEI. The ends lost 7 bases at V and 6 bases at J; junction bases unmatched: 9. The CDR3 DNA sequence: TGTGCCAGCATCCTGGGACAGGGGAACGTCAATGAGCAGTTCTTC. As protein: CASILGQGNVNEQFF.

V and J are TRBV11-3 and TRBJ2-1; 9 nucleotides agree with TRBD2. This CDR3 contains 15 residues. Losses at the gene ends were 5 bases for V and 4 bases for J; bases not matched to a gene: 6. CDR1 and CDR2 from the germline V gene are SGHNT and YENEEA. CDR3 protein: CASSLSGGGYNEQFF. The CDR3 coding sequence is TGTGCCAGCAGCCTTAGCGGGGGAGGATACAATGAGCAGTTCTTC.

The V call is TRBV4-1, the J call TRBJ1-1; 9 nucleotides agree with TRBD1. CDR1 is MGHRA and CDR2 is YSYEKL in the germline V gene. With 1 base clipped from V and 3 bases from J, the junction kept 12 bases outside the gene matches. The CDR3 covers 18 residues. In nucleotides, the CDR3 is TGCGCCAGCAGCCAAGCCCCTGGGACAGGGTTTAGGGACACTGAAGCTTTCTTT. Translation gives CASSQAPGTGFRDTEAFF.

The V and J genes are TRBV28 and TRBJ2-7, with D possibly being TRBD1 (6 bases). The CDR3 contains 14 residues. Germline V lookup: CDR1 MDHEN, CDR2 SYDVKM. V dropped 6 bases and J dropped 5 bases, with 17 bases sitting between them. The CDR3 region is CASSPWTEADEQYF. CDR3 nucleotide sequence: TGTGCCAGCAGCCCTTGGACAGAGGCCGACGAGCAGTACTTC.

The rearrangement links TRBV6-5 to TRBJ2-7; D unclear. The germline V gene encodes CDR1 MNHEY and CDR2 SVGAGI. The CDR3 has 12 amino acids. V was trimmed by 7 bases and J by 5 bases, leaving 12 bases between them. CDR3 nucleotides: TGTGCCAGCACTCAACCGGGTAACGAGCAGTACTTC. Protein sequence: CASTQPGNEQYF.

This clone was picked up one time. This chain links TRBV5-1 with TRBJ1-1; 7 bases line up with TRBD1. This CDR3 region has 14 residues. After removal of 4 bases from V and 8 bases from J, the junction contained 11 bases not matched to a gene. Germline CDR1 SGHRS, CDR2 YFSETQ. The CDR3 DNA sequence: TGCGCCAGCAGCCAACTTCCGGGACAGCGGGAAGCTTTCTTT. It codes for CASSQLPGQREAFF.

CDR3 loop: CASSLGAQGLADTQYF. In nucleotides, the CDR3 is TGTGCCAGCAGCTTAGGTGCCCAGGGTTTAGCAGATACGCAGTATTTT. The V and J genes are TRBV7-9 and TRBJ2-3; a weak D match, TRBD1 (5 bases). This CDR3 is built from 16 residues. Germline V CDR1 and CDR2: SEHNR, FQNEAQ (reference sequence). Trimming took off 1 base at V and 4 bases at J, with 15 bases between the two ends.

This chain uses TRBV14 with TRBJ2-3; 9 nucleotides line up with TRBD2. The CDR3 is 17 residues long. V lost 4 bases, J lost 2 bases, and 10 bases stayed unmatched. The V gene's germline CDR1 is SGHDN and CDR2 FVKESK. The CDR3 DNA follows: TGTGCCAGCAGCCGCGGCATAATAGCGGGAGCCACAGATACGCAGTATTTT. Translating gives CASSRGIIAGATDTQYF.

This chain links TRBV7-3 with TRBJ2-2, with D perhaps TRBD1 (6 bases). The V end was cut by 2 bases, the J end by 7 bases, with 20 bases between. Germline-derived CDR1 and CDR2 are SGHTA and FQGTGA. This CDR3 spans 17 amino acids. CDR3 protein: CASSLVALSGVSGELFF. CDR3 nucleotide sequence: TGTGCCAGCAGCTTAGTCGCGTTGTCAGGGGTTAGCGGGGAGCTGTTTTTT.

The chain joins TRBV4-1 to TRBJ2-7, with D possibly matching TRBD2 (5 bases). Germline V CDR1 and CDR2: MGHRA, YSYEKL. This CDR3 spans 15 amino acids. Trimming left V 3 bases short and J 0 bases short, with 12 bases between. CDR3 protein: CASSQPTGSSYEQYF. In DNA form, the CDR3 reads TGCGCCAGCAGCCAGCCGACGGGAAGCTCCTACGAGCAGTACTTC.

V and J are TRBV4-1 and TRBJ2-2; TRBD2 is a possible D gene (6 bases). Germline-derived CDR1 and CDR2 are MGHRA and YSYEKL. Trimming took off 0 bases at V and 5 bases at J, with 16 bases between the two ends. The CDR3 is made up of 17 amino acids. This CDR3 is CASSQDPRTTGTGELFF. The CDR3 nucleotides read TGCGCCAGCAGCCAAGATCCCCGGACTACGGGGACCGGGGAGCTGTTTTTT.

The chain combines TRBV5-1 with TRBJ2-7, with a weak D call TRBD1 (6 bases). The V end was cut by 3 bases, the J end by 8 bases, with 21 bases between. Per germline, CDR1 SGHRS and CDR2 YFSETQ. The CDR3 is made up of 15 amino acids. DNA for the CDR3: TGCGCCAGCAGCTCAGCGATCACAGGGCCCCCGCAGCAGTACTTC. Translated: CASSSAITGPPQQYF. Variable domain in full (rest from reference TRBV5-1 and TRBJ2-7): KAGVTQTPRYLIKTRGQQVTLSCSPISGHRSVSWYQQTPGQGLQFLFEYFSETQRNKGNFPGRFSGRQFSNSRSEMNVSTLELGDSALYLCASSSAITGPPQQYFGPGTRLTVT.

V is TRBV7-2 and J is TRBJ1-3, with unresolved D. The CDR3 spans 14 residues. V was pared by 3 bases and J by 0 bases, with 6 bases between. The germline V gene has CDR1 SGHTA and CDR2 FQGNSA. The CDR3 is CASSFVDSGNTIYF. The CDR3 nucleotides are TGTGCCAGCAGCTTCGTAGACTCTGGAAACACCATATATTTT. Full variable domain (missing parts from reference TRBV7-2 and TRBJ1-3): GAGVSQSPSNKVTEKGKDVELRCDPISGHTALYWYRQSLGQGLEFLIYFQGNSAPDKSGLPSDRFSAERTGGSVSTLTIQRTQQEDSAVYLCASSFVDSGNTIYFGEGSWLTVV.